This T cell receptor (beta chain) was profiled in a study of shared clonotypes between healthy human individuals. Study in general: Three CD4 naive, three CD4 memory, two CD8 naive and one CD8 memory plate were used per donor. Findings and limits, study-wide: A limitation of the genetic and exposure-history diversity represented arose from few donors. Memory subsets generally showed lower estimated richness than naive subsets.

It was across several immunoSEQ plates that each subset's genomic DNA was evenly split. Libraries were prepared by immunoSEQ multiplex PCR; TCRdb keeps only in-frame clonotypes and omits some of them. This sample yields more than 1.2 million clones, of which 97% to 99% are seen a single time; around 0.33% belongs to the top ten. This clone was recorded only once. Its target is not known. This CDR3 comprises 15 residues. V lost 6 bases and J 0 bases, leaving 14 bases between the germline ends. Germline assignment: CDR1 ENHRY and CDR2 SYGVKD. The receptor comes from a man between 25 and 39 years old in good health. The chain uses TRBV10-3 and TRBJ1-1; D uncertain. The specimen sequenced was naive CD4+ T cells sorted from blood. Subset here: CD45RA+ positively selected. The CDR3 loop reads CAISDPRGMNTEAFF. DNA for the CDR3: TGTGCCATCAGCGACCCTCGGGGTATGAACACTGAAGCTTTCTTT.